A single sample gave rise to the 13 T cell receptor beta chains below, sequenced in a study of beta chain features in type 1 diabetes. Expressed TCRB transcripts were sequenced after all isolated RNA was converted to cDNA. Sequencing used immunoSEQ multiplex PCR; TCRdb keeps in-frame clones, though not all of them. The profile covers about 150,000 clones, with over 8.5% appearing a single time and about 2% taken by the ten largest. Sequences were obtained from central memory CD4+ T cells from blood. Every receptor here comes from a man between 18 and 29 years old in good health.

V and J are TRBV2 and TRBJ1-1, with D maybe TRBD1 (5 bases). Germline CDR1 is SNHLY and CDR2 is FYNNEI. The CDR3 consists of 12 residues. Trimming cost V 8 bases and J 3 bases, with 10 bases left between them. The CDR3 nucleotides are TGTGCCAGCCAAGGGGAGGACACTGAAGCTTTCTTT. Translating it yields CASQGEDTEAFF.

Comment on this clone: At one end the junction does not follow the germline gene, possibly because of a read error. This chain connects TRBV5-4 to TRBJ2-1; 10 bases map to TRBD2. Germline values: CDR1 SGHNT, CDR2 YYREEE (reference sequence). This CDR3 has 16 amino acids. The CDR3 sequence is CASSQALAGVINEQFF. The CDR3 DNA reads as TGCGCCAGCAGCCAAGCGCTAGCGGGAGTTATCAATGAGCAGTTCTTC.

This clone appeared a few times. The chain links TRBV28 to TRBJ2-1, with D perhaps given as TRBD1 or TRBD2 (6 bases each). The CDR3 is 14 residues long. CDR1 is MDHEN, CDR2 SYDVKM, per germline. Trimming removed 11 bases at V and 1 base at J, with 15 bases between. CDR3 in amino acids: CAHGGPISYNEQFF. Written as DNA, the CDR3 is TGTGCCCACGGGGGCCCCATTTCCTACAATGAGCAGTTCTTC.

This CDR3 reads CASSRALSYNEQFF. CDR3 DNA sequence: TGTGCCAGCAGCCGGGCCCTGTCATACAATGAGCAGTTCTTC. The chain employs TRBV25-1 and TRBJ2-1; the D is unclear. There are 14 residues in the CDR3. Germline V gene sequence: CDR1 MGHDK, CDR2 SYGVNS. V lost 6 bases and J 4 bases, leaving 13 bases between the germline ends.

The chain links TRBV7-2 to TRBJ2-3; D tentatively fits TRBD1 or TRBD2 (6 bases each). CDR1 is SGHTA and CDR2 is FQGNSA in the germline V gene. The CDR3 extends over 14 amino acids. V lost 2 bases and J lost 9, with 15 bases in between. In DNA form, the CDR3 reads TGTGCCAGCAGCTTACCCAAGGGGGGAGTCACGCAGTATTTT. It specifies CASSLPKGGVTQYF.

This clone was detected only a few times. CDR3 protein: CASSPWDRVTDTQYF. CDR3 bases: TGTGCCAGCAGCCCCTGGGACAGGGTCACAGATACGCAGTATTTT. The V call is TRBV14, the J call TRBJ2-3; TRBD1 aligns across 9 bases. This CDR3 region has 15 residues. The trim removed 4 bases at V and 2 bases at J, leaving 4 bases unmatched. CDR1 is SGHDN and CDR2 is FVKESK in the germline V gene.

This chain joins TRBV2 and TRBJ2-5, with TRBD1 matching over 7 bases. V lost 4 bases and J lost 5; bases outside the gene matches: 7. The CDR3 covers 14 residues. Germline V lookup: CDR1 SNHLY, CDR2 FYNNEI. In DNA form, the CDR3 reads TGTGCCAGCAGTGTCGGACAGGTGCGCGAGACCCAGTACTTC. It specifies CASSVGQVRETQYF.

This clone was recorded a few times. This chain connects TRBV10-3 to TRBJ2-5; 8 nucleotides line up with TRBD1. The CDR3 sequence is 16 residues long. V dropped 6 bases and J dropped 5; count of bases not matched to a gene: 14. Germline V gene sequence: CDR1 ENHRY, CDR2 SYGVKD. In DNA form, the CDR3 reads TGTGCCATCAGAGGACAGGGAGATTTAGTTGGGGAGACCCAGTACTTC. Residues: CAIRGQGDLVGETQYF.

This clone was seen a handful of times. The chain carries TRBV7-8 and TRBJ2-3, with no clear D. The CDR3 is made up of 17 amino acids. V was pared by 5 bases and J by 4 bases, with 22 bases between. Looked up from germline, CDR1 is SGHVS and CDR2 is FQNEAQ. CDR3 nucleotides: TGTGCCAGCAGCCATCGCCGCCGGGCAGTAAGGGCAGATACGCAGTATTTT. This sequence encodes CASSHRRRAVRADTQYF.

This clone was counted many times. The chain carries TRBV1 and TRBJ1-6; the DNA was not compared with TRBD1, the D call given in the table. TRBV1 is tagged as a pseudogene. The CDR3 consists of 15 residues. The CDR3 loop is CTSSPLGTGRSPLHF. In DNA form, the CDR3 reads TGCACCAGCAGCCCCCTGGGGACAGGGAGGTCACCCCTCCACTTT.

The chain uses TRBV11-2 and TRBJ2-1; TRBD2 aligns across 13 bases. The CDR3 is 15 residues long. Trimming cost V 3 bases and J 9 bases; bases outside gene matches: 5. Germline V gives CDR1 SGHAT, CDR2 FQNNGV. This chain's CDR3 is CASSLGTSGTGEQFF. CDR3 nucleotide sequence: TGTGCCAGCAGCTTGGGGACTAGCGGGACCGGTGAGCAGTTCTTC.

This clone turned up a few times. The V and J genes are TRBV5-4 and TRBJ2-2; D ambiguous. V lost 2 bases to trimming and J lost 0 bases, with 8 bases between them. The CDR3 sequence is 15 residues long. The germline V gene encodes CDR1 SGHNT and CDR2 YYREEE (reference sequence). The CDR3 here is CASSLLSTNTGELFF. The CDR3 DNA reads TGTGCCAGCAGCTTATTATCTACGAACACCGGGGAGCTGTTTTTT. The full variable domain, with the rest looked up from reference TRBV5-4 and TRBJ2-2, is ETGVTQSPTHLIKTRGQQVTLRCSSQSGHNTVSWYQQALGQGPQFIFQYYREEENGRGNFPPRFSGLQFPNYSSELNVNALELDDSALYLCASSLLSTNTGELFFGEGSRLTVL.

This clone appeared a few times. Other DNA sequences in this sample translate to the same CDR3. This chain uses TRBV7-2 with TRBJ2-7, with 9 bases fitting TRBD1. The CDR3 has 15 amino acids. Germline values: CDR1 SGHTA, CDR2 FQGNSA. Trimming removed 1 base from V and 7 bases from J; junction bases left unmatched: 8. CDR3 nucleotide sequence: TGTGCCAGCAGCTTAGAGGGACAGGGATTGCGAGAGCAGTACTTC. Amino acids: CASSLEGQGLREQYF. Based on the CDR3 plus reference TRBV7-2 and TRBJ2-7, the full variable domain is GAGVSQSPSNKVTEKGKDVELRCDPISGHTALYWYRQSLGQGLEFLIYFQGNSAPDKSGLPSDRFSAERTGGSVSTLTIQRTQQEDSAVYLCASSLEGQGLREQYFGPGTRLTVT.